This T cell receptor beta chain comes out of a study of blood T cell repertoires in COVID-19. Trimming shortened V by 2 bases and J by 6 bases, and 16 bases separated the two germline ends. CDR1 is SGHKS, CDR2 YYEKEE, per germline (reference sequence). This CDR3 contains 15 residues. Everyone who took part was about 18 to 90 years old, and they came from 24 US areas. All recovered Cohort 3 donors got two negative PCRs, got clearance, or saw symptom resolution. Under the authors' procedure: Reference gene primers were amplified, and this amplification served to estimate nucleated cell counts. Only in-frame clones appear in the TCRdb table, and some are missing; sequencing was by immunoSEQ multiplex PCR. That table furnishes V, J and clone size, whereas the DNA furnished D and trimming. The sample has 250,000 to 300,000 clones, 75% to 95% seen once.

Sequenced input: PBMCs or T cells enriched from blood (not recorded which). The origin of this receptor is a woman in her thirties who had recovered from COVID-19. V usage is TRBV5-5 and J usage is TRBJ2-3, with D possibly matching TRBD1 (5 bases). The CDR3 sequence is CASSFVGVSGDTQYF. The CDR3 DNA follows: TGTGCCAGCAGCTTTGTAGGGGTCAGTGGGGATACGCAGTATTTT.